One and the same sample provided the 30 T cell receptor beta chains below, sequenced in a study of T cells in Graves' hyperthyroidism and ophthalmopathy. What was amplified from RNA transcripts were TCR beta CDR3 regions. The HTBI primer set was used in a first-round RT-PCR of the TCR CDR3. TCRdb processed the multiplex PCR reads anew with MiXCR; each CDR3 protein has one entry. This sample has around 300,000 distinct CDR3 sequences, with approximately 14% found just once. The sample consisted of blood. The receptors stem from a woman between 25 and 40 years old with Graves' hyperthyroidism.

This clonotype was recorded many times. The V gene is TRBV28, the J gene TRBJ1-1, with a tentative D call TRBD1 (5 bases). Germline CDR1 is MDHEN and CDR2 is SYDVKM. CDR3 size: 14 residues. V was shortened by 8 bases and J by 6 bases, with 19 bases between the two germline ends. CDR3 bases: TGTGCCAGCGGCCCTTTTGGGGGTGAGGCTGAAGCTTTCTTT. It is translated as CASGPFGGEAEAFF.

V and J are TRBV5-1 and TRBJ2-7; TRBD2 matches 8 bases. The CDR3 loop spans 15 amino acids. CDR1 and CDR2 (germline): SGHRS, YFSETQ. J lost 0 bases, V lost 0 bases, and 2 bases had no gene match. CDR3 nucleotides: TGCGCCAGCAGCTTGGAGAGCGGGAGCTCCTACGAGCAGTACTTC. It yields the protein CASSLESGSSYEQYF.

This chain connects TRBV7-2 to TRBJ2-3; 7 positions agree with TRBD2. From germline, CDR1 is SGHTA and CDR2 FQGNSA. The V gene end was trimmed by 5 bases and the J gene end by 2 bases; junction bases not matched to a gene: 7. The CDR3 contains 15 residues. The CDR3 sequence is CASSRTSGATDTQYF. The CDR3 DNA reads as TGTGCCAGCAGCCGGACGAGCGGGGCCACAGATACGCAGTATTTT.

This clonotype was found many times. This chain joins TRBV12-3 or TRBV12-4 and TRBJ2-3, with TRBD2 identical over 7 bases. This CDR3 region has 17 residues. V shed 3 bases and J 0 bases; nucleotides not matched to a gene: 9. CDR3 coding DNA: TGTGCCAGCAGTTTCGTTACGGGAGGCAGGAGCACAGATACGCAGTATTTT. This codes for CASSFVTGGRSTDTQYF.

This chain connects TRBV3-1 to TRBJ2-1; 11 nucleotides match TRBD2. The length of the CDR3 is 16 residues. V was pared by 4 bases and J by 5 bases, with 7 bases of the junction left unmatched. Germline V gives CDR1 LGHDT, CDR2 YNNKEL (reference sequence). The DNA for the CDR3 is TGTGCCAGCAGCCGGACACCGGGACTAGCGGACAATGAGCAGTTCTTC. This sequence encodes CASSRTPGLADNEQFF.

This clonotype was detected many times. The CDR3 coding sequence is TGTGCCAGCAGTTATCGTGGCGGCCCAAGGGAAGAGACCCAGTACTTC. It translates to CASSYRGGPREETQYF. The rearrangement links TRBV28 to TRBJ2-5; D unresolved. The V and J ends lost 4 bases and 3 bases respectively, with 18 bases between them. This CDR3 contains 16 residues. Germline V gives CDR1 MDHEN, CDR2 SYDVKM.

This clonotype appeared many times. The chain couples TRBV28 to TRBJ1-5; D gene uncertain. Looked up from germline, CDR1 is MDHEN and CDR2 is SYDVKM. V lost 4 bases and J 7 bases, leaving 8 bases between the germline ends. The CDR3 covers 12 residues. The CDR3 loop reads CASSSPTQPQHF. The CDR3 region has the DNA TGTGCCAGCAGTTCCCCAACGCAGCCCCAGCATTTT.

Note on this clonotype: Its ends do not fully match the called genes, so a read error is possible. This chain uses TRBV2 with TRBJ1-1; the D is unclear. Per germline, CDR1 SNHLY and CDR2 FYNNEI. The CDR3 length is 13 residues. CDR3 nucleotide sequence: TGTGCCGGCAGTGAAGAGGGTGGGGCTGAAGCTTTCTTT. It translates to CAGSEEGGAEAFF. The entire variable domain, with the rest obtained from reference TRBV2 and TRBJ1-1, is as follows: EPEVTQTPSHQVTQMGQEVILRCVPISNHLYFYWYRQILGQKVEFLVSFYNNEISEKSEIFDDQFSVERPDGSNFTLKIRSTKLEDSAMYFCAGSEEGGAEAFFGQGTRLTVV.

This clonotype came up many times. Here the CDR3 reads CASSHRTGTSGTGANVLTF. The DNA of the CDR3 is TGCGCCAGCAGCCATCGTACCGGGACTAGCGGGACTGGGGCCAACGTCCTGACTTTC. The V and J genes are TRBV5-1 and TRBJ2-6; 13 bases are a match to TRBD2. This CDR3 spans 19 amino acids. Germline assignment: CDR1 SGHRS and CDR2 YFSETQ. J lost 2 bases, V lost 4 bases, and 9 bases had no gene match.

A note on this clonotype: With a much larger clone just one base away, this may be a read error. The DNA for the CDR3 is TGTGCCAGCAGCGTACAGGCAAATCAGCCCCAGCATTTT. Its translation is CASSVQANQPQHF. The chain has TRBV12-3 or TRBV12-4 and TRBJ1-5; tentative D call: TRBD1 (5 bases). The V and J ends lost 6 bases and 4 bases respectively, with 10 bases between them. CDR3 length equals 13 residues.

This clonotype has ten or more counts. The genes are TRBV7-2 and TRBJ1-2; unclear D gene. This CDR3 is built from 14 residues. Between the trimmed V and J ends, which lost 1 base and 4 bases, there was a span of 10 bases. Germline-derived CDR1 and CDR2 are SGHTA and FQGNSA. CDR3 in amino acids: CASSLDASSYGYTF. CDR3 coding DNA: TGTGCCAGCAGCTTAGACGCAAGTAGCTATGGCTACACCTTC. The variable domain in full, completed from reference TRBV7-2 and TRBJ1-2, reads GAGVSQSPSNKVTEKGKDVELRCDPISGHTALYWYRQSLGQGLEFLIYFQGNSAPDKSGLPSDRFSAERTGGSVSTLTIQRTQQEDSAVYLCASSLDASSYGYTFGSGTRLTVV.

This clonotype came up a few times. The chain is built from TRBV30 and TRBJ2-7, with a possible D match to TRBD1 (6 bases). The germline V and J ends were trimmed by 4 bases and 1 base, with 8 bases remaining between them. Germline CDR1 reads GTSNPN; CDR2 reads SVGIG (reference sequence). This CDR3 contains 12 residues. Written as DNA, the CDR3 is TGTGCCTGGACGCAGGGGTCCTACGAGCAGTACTTC. Protein: CAWTQGSYEQYF.

This clonotype turned up a few times. The chain joins TRBV24-1 to TRBJ2-5, with D possibly being TRBD2 (6 bases). The CDR3 sequence is 12 residues long. Germline-derived CDR1 and CDR2 are KGHDR and SFDVKD. Trimming removed 6 bases at V and 3 bases at J, with 7 bases between. CDR3 sequence reads: CATSRGKETQYF. The CDR3 DNA reads TGTGCCACCAGTCGGGGGAAAGAGACCCAGTACTTC.

This clonotype occurred many times. The V and J genes are TRBV30 and TRBJ1-2, with 7 bases that match TRBD1. Germline V gives CDR1 GTSNPN, CDR2 SVGIG (reference sequence). Trimming at V came to 3 bases and at J to 6 bases, leaving 7 bases not matched to a gene. The CDR3 loop spans 13 amino acids. The CDR3 loop is CAWRSHTGDGYTF. In nucleotides, the CDR3 is TGTGCCTGGAGGTCCCATACAGGGGATGGCTACACCTTC.

This clonotype was detected ten times or more. The J gene is TRBJ2-1, the V gene TRBV28, with TRBD1 matching 8 bases. J lost 5 bases, V lost 6 bases, and 3 bases had no gene match. The CDR3 consists of 13 residues. Germline V lookup: CDR1 MDHEN, CDR2 SYDVKM. The CDR3 DNA is TGTGCCAGCAGGAAACAGGGGGACAATGAGCAGTTCTTC. This codes for CASRKQGDNEQFF.

The chain links TRBV18 to TRBJ1-5, with 8 bases lining up with TRBD1. V lost 2 bases and J lost 2; bases outside the gene matches: 2. Germline V gives CDR1 KGHSH, CDR2 LQKENI. The CDR3 is made up of 15 amino acids. The CDR3 bases are TGTGCCAGCTCACCATCGGACAGGGGCAATCAGCCCCAGCATTTT. Protein: CASSPSDRGNQPQHF.

The rearrangement joins TRBV10-3 to TRBJ2-3; D is ambiguous. Trimming took off 0 bases at V and 5 bases at J, with 6 bases between the two ends. CDR1 is ENHRY and CDR2 is SYGVKD in the germline V gene. The CDR3 spans 13 residues. CDR3 nucleotides: TGTGCCATCAGTGAGTCGAAGGAAGATACGCAGTATTTT. It translates to CAISESKEDTQYF.

The chain links TRBV7-3 to TRBJ2-1; TRBD2 might be the D (6 bases). Germline V gives CDR1 SGHTA, CDR2 FQGTGA. Deletions cut 6 bases from V and 0 bases from J, with 18 bases between. CDR3 length equals 17 residues. CDR3 sequence: CASSPAVGGSSYNEQFF. CDR3 DNA: TGTGCCAGCAGTCCCGCGGTTGGGGGGAGCTCCTACAATGAGCAGTTCTTC.

The chain has TRBV15 and TRBJ2-1; 11 bases fit TRBD1. Unmatched junction bases numbered 13, after V lost 4 bases and J lost 5 bases. The length of the CDR3 is 18 residues. Germline CDR1 LNHNV, CDR2 YYDKDF (reference sequence). The CDR3 protein is CATSTKATGTGGNNEQFF. For the CDR3, the DNA is TGTGCCACCAGCACGAAGGCCACCGGGACAGGGGGAAACAATGAGCAGTTCTTC.

This clonotype was observed many times. The DNA is omitted, as the CDR3 cannot be located on it reliably, and the CDR3 follows TCRdb's listing. The V call is TRBV28, the J call TRBJ2-7; TRBD1 was called by the table and not checked on the DNA. Germline CDR1 reads MDHEN; CDR2 reads SYDVKM. The CDR3 length equals 15 residues, ends included. The CDR3 here is CASSFGPGGDYEQYF.

This clonotype has just a few counts. The chain links TRBV3-1 to TRBJ2-2; D call uncertain. There are 15 residues in the CDR3. CDR1 is LGHDT, CDR2 YNNKEL, per germline (reference sequence). V lost 2 bases and J 0 bases, leaving 7 bases between the germline ends. CDR3 DNA: TGTGCCAGCAGCCAATACGCCGCGAACACCGGGGAGCTGTTTTTT. Protein product: CASSQYAANTGELFF.

This clonotype was detected a few times. This chain connects TRBV7-8 to TRBJ2-4; TRBD2 matches at 14 bases. Looked up from germline, CDR1 is SGHVS and CDR2 is FQNEAQ. The CDR3 is made up of 19 amino acids. The V segment lost 5 bases and the J segment 3 bases; nucleotides outside the gene matches: 12. CDR3 sequence reads: CASSVTGTSGSKVKNIQYF. The CDR3 DNA reads as TGTGCCAGCAGCGTGACCGGGACTAGCGGGAGCAAGGTCAAAAACATTCAGTACTTC.

At least ten counts were recorded for this clonotype. The DNA for the CDR3 is TGTGCCAGCAGCCAGGCTTCGACAGGGACCTCACCCCAGCATTTT. Its translation: CASSQASTGTSPQHF. J is TRBJ1-5 and V is TRBV7-2; TRBD1 matches at 7 bases. The CDR3 runs 15 residues. Germline loops: CDR1 SGHTA, CDR2 FQGNSA. V lost 5 bases to trimming and J lost 10 bases; unmatched junction nucleotides: 14.

This clonotype was detected many times. J is TRBJ2-2 and V is TRBV29-1; the D gene could be TRBD1 or TRBD2 (5 bases each). Between the trimmed V and J ends, which lost 6 bases and 1 base, there was a span of 9 bases. CDR3 length: 13 amino acids. Germline CDR1 is SQVTM and CDR2 is ANQGSEA. CDR3 sequence (DNA): TGCAGCGTGCTGGGACGGAACACCGGGGAGCTGTTTTTT. Protein: CSVLGRNTGELFF.

This clonotype was observed at least ten times. This chain joins TRBV27 and TRBJ2-7, with 13 nucleotides matching TRBD2. Germline V gene sequence: CDR1 MNHEY, CDR2 SMNVEV (reference sequence). J was trimmed by 6 bases and V by 5 bases; bases with no gene match: 7. The CDR3 has 15 amino acids. For the CDR3, the DNA is TGTGCCAGCAGTCTCACCACTAGCGGGAGGGCCGAGCAGTACTTC. It yields the protein CASSLTTSGRAEQYF.

This clonotype was seen at least ten times. This sequence joins TRBV27 and TRBJ2-7, with 7 bases lining up with TRBD2. The V and J ends lost 5 bases and 4 bases, in that order; junction bases with no gene match: 11. CDR1 is MNHEY and CDR2 is SMNVEV in the germline V gene (reference sequence). The CDR3 is 15 amino acids. CDR3 nucleotide sequence: TGTGCCAGCAGTGCCTCCGGGACTACCTCATACGAGCAGTACTTC. Its protein product is CASSASGTTSYEQYF.

A word on this clonotype: A much larger clone differs from this one at a single base, so this may be a read error. The chain is built from TRBV6-1 and TRBJ1-1; D is undetermined. This CDR3 comprises 13 residues. Germline V gene data show CDR1 as MNHNS and CDR2 as SASEGT. CDR3 in DNA: TGTGCCTGCAGTGAAGCCGGAGACTTTGAAGCTTTCTTT. This codes for CACSEAGDFEAFF.

Ten or more counts support this clonotype. This chain uses TRBV2 with TRBJ2-1; perhaps D is TRBD1 or TRBD2 (5 bases each). CDR3 length: 17 amino acids. The V end was cut by 9 bases, the J end by 0 bases, with 21 bases between. Germline-derived CDR1 and CDR2 are SNHLY and FYNNEI. This CDR3 is CARMGFVGTSSYNEQFF. The CDR3 nucleotides read TGTGCCAGGATGGGGTTCGTCGGGACCAGCTCCTACAATGAGCAGTTCTTC.

This clonotype was seen many times. The chain uses TRBV20-1 and TRBJ2-4; D is ambiguous. This CDR3 is built from 14 residues. Trimming took off 6 bases at V and 7 bases at J, with 19 bases between the two ends. The V gene's germline CDR1 is DFQATT and CDR2 SNEGSKA (reference sequence). The CDR3 protein is CSAARGGFPNIQYF. The CDR3 DNA sequence: TGCAGTGCGGCAAGAGGTGGCTTCCCCAACATTCAGTACTTC.

This clonotype came up a few times. The V and J genes are TRBV27 and TRBJ2-1; 14 positions agree with TRBD2. From germline, CDR1 is MNHEY and CDR2 SMNVEV (reference sequence). V dropped 0 bases and J dropped 7; count of bases not matched to a gene: 5. The CDR3 totals 17 residues. In DNA, the CDR3 is TGTGCCAGCAGTTTATCGACTAGCGGGAGGGCCGGGAATGAGCAGTTCTTC. This gives the protein CASSLSTSGRAGNEQFF.